This T cell receptor beta chain was identified in a study of blood T cell repertoires in COVID-19. In the study overall: Researchers got acute and convalescent COVID-19 samples from the United States, Italy and Spain. Nucleic acid was either cDNA or gDNA, and it came from T cells, B-cell-depleted T cells, or PBMCs.

Germline CDR1 SGDLS, CDR2 YYNGEE. This CDR3 contains 17 residues. The ends lost 1 base at V and 2 bases at J; junction bases unmatched: 8. As processed by the authors: Nucleated cell counts were estimated from reference gene primer amplification. Clones were read by immunoSEQ multiplex PCR, and TCRdb kept only the in-frame ones, dropping some. The V and J calls and clone size come from that table; D and trimming were worked out from the DNA. The sample carries some 200,000 clones, approximately 83% recorded once. This chain joins TRBV9 and TRBJ2-3, with 9 positions matching TRBD2. This TCR derives from a woman in her 30s with COVID-19, enrolled during active disease. The specimen sequenced was peripheral blood. This chain's CDR3 is CASSVSISGSSTDTQYF. The DNA of the CDR3 is TGTGCCAGCAGCGTATCAATTAGCGGGAGTTCCACAGATACGCAGTATTTT.